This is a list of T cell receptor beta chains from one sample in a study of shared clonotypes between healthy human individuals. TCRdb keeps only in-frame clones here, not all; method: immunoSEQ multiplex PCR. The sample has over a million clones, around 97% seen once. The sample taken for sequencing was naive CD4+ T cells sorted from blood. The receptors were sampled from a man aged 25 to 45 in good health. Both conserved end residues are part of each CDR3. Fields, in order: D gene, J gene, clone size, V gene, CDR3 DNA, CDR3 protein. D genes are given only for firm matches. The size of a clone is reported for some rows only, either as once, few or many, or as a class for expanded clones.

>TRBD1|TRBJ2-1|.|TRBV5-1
TGCGCCAGCAGTAGCGGGACAGGGGGCAATGAGCAGTTCTTC
CASSSGTGGNEQFF
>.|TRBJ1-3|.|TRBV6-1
TGTGCCAGCAGTGAATTGTTTGGAAACACCATATATTTT
CASSELFGNTIYF
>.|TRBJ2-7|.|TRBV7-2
TGTGCCAGCAGCTTTAAGGGGGGGTCCCCCCAGCCCTACGAGCAGTACTTC
CASSFKGGSPQPYEQYF
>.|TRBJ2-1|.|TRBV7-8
TGTGCCAGCAGCTTATTTCAGGCCAACGAGGGCTACAATGAGCAGTTCTTC
CASSLFQANEGYNEQFF
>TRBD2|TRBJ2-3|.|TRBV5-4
TGTGCCAGCAGCCAGCCGGAGGGACTAATGTCAGATACGCAGTATTTT
CASSQPEGLMSDTQYF
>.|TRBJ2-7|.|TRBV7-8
TGTGCCAGCAGCTTAGCGTATAGGCCCGAGCAGTACTTC
CASSLAYRPEQYF
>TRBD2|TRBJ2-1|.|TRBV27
TGTGCCAGCAGTCGGGTTCTCGGGAGGGCCAATGAGCAGTTCTTC
CASSRVLGRANEQFF
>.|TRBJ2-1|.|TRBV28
TGTGCCAGCAGTTGGGACCCCACGGAGGGGAACAATGAGCAGTTCTTC
CASSWDPTEGNNEQFF
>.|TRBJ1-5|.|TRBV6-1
TGTGCCAGCAGTATCCATAGCAATCAGCCCCAGCATTTT
CASSIHSNQPQHF
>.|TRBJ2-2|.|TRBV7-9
TGTGCCAGCAGCCTGACAGGAGTCACCGGGGAGCTGTTTTTT
CASSLTGVTGELFF
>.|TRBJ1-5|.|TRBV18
TGTGCCAGCTCACCACTGGACAATCAGCCCCAGCATTTT
CASSPLDNQPQHF
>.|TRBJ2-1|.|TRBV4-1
TGCGCCAGCAGCCCCAGTGGAGCCGGGGGTGAGCAGTTCTTC
CASSPSGAGGEQFF
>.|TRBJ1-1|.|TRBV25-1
TGTGCCAGCAGTGACCCCCCAGGGTATGGGGCTTTCTTT
CASSDPPGYGAFF
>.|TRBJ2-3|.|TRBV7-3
TGTGCCAGCAGCTCCGGGAGAGGGGATACGCAGTATTTT
CASSSGRGDTQYF
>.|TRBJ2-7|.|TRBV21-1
TGTGCCAGCAGCAAAGGCCCCCTGACAGGGGGCACCTACGAGCAGTACTTC
CASSKGPLTGGTYEQYF
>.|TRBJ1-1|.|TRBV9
TGTGCCAGTGCGGTCGGGGCACGAGGGAACACTGAAGCTTTCTTT
CASAVGARGNTEAFF
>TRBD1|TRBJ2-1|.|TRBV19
TGTGCCAGTAGTATAGTCCAGGGGGCGTTCAATGAGCAGTTCTTC
CASSIVQGAFNEQFF
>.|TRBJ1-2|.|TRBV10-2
TGCGCCAGCAGGGGGGACATCGGCGGCTACACCTTC
CASRGDIGGYTF
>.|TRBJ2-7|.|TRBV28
TGTGCCAGCAGTATCGTAGCGCAGGAGCAGTACTTC
CASSIVAQEQYF
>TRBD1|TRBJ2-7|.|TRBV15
TGTGCCACCAGCAGAGTTACCGGGACAGGGCCGGGGGAGCAGTACTTC
CATSRVTGTGPGEQYF
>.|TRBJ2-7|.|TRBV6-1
TGTGCCAGCAGAAGGAGCTCCTACGAGCAGTACTTC
CASRRSSYEQYF
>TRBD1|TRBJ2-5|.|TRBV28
TGTGCCAGCAGTAGACAGGGACCCCAAGAGACCCAGTACTTC
CASSRQGPQETQYF
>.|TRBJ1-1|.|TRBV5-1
TGCGCCAGCGCATCGCAGGGGTGGACTGAAGCTTTCTTT
CASASQGWTEAFF
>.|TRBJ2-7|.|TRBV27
TGTGTCAGCAGTTTCACGTCGAGCTCCTACGAGCAGTACTTC
CVSSFTSSSYEQYF
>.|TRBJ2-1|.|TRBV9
TGTGCCAGCAGCGTAGGGGGTAGAATGGTTTTGGATGAGCAGTTCTTC
CASSVGGRMVLDEQFF
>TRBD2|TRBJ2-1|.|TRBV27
TGTGCCAGCAGTTATCTATCACTAGCGGACTACAATGAGCAGTTCTTC
CASSYLSLADYNEQFF
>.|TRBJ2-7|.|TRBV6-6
TGTGCCAGCAGTTATCGCCGGGGATCCTACGAGCAGTACTTC
CASSYRRGSYEQYF
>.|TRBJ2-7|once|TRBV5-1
TGCGCCAGCAGACATTCCCGGGGCTACGAGCAGTACTTC
CASRHSRGYEQYF
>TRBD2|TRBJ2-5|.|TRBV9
TGTGCCAGCAGCGTAGGACCTCAGACTAGCGGGAGGGAAGAGACCCAGTACTTC
CASSVGPQTSGREETQYF
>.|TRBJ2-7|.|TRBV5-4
TGTGCCAGCAGCTCCGGGACGGATGGATTCGGCGAGCAGTACTTC
CASSSGTDGFGEQYF
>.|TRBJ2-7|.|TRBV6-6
TGTGCCAGCAGCCTGGACTACGAGCAGTACTTC
CASSLDYEQYF
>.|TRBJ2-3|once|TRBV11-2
TGTGCCAGTGTGGGACACCTCACAGATACGCAGTATTTT
CASVGHLTDTQYF
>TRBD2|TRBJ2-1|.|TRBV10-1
TGCGCCAGCAGCCCGCTTAGCGGGTGGTACAATGAGCAGTTCTTC
CASSPLSGWYNEQFF
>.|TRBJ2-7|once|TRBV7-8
TGTGCCAGCAGCTTCGACAGGTCCATACAATACGAGCAGTACTTC
CASSFDRSIQYEQYF
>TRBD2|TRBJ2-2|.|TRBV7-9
TGTGCCAGCAGCCCACTCGGAGTAGCGGGAGGGACGAACACCGGGGAGCTGTTTTTT
CASSPLGVAGGTNTGELFF
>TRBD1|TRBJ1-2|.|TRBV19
TGTGCCAGTATCTCGACAGGGGGCTCTTATGGCTACACCTTC
CASISTGGSYGYTF
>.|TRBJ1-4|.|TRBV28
TGTGCCAGCAGTTTGGGGCAGGCTGGAAAACTGTTTTTT
CASSLGQAGKLFF